Each of the 22 T cell receptor beta chains below was sequenced from the same sample in a study of T cell repertoires and HLA-DP antigens. Their specific antigens are unknown. TCRdb's copy holds only in-frame clones and misses some; the assay was immunoSEQ multiplex PCR. The sample has approximately 100,000 clones; around nine tenths are singletons. Sequencing input: CD4+ T cells from PBMCs. The source of these receptors is a man between 45 and 60 years old in good health and CMV-seronegative.

In its sample, this clone was seen a few times. J is TRBJ2-5 and V is TRBV7-9, with D unresolved. Germline CDR1 is SEHNR and CDR2 is FQNEAQ (reference sequence). This CDR3 has 15 residues. The V end was cut by 5 bases, the J end by 4 bases, with 17 bases between. CDR3 in DNA: TGTGCCAGCAGCCCAAAACTAAGGGTTGGAGAGACCCAGTACTTC. Amino acids: CASSPKLRVGETQYF.

The chain links TRBV19 to TRBJ2-7, with 8 bases that match TRBD1. Trimming cost V 5 bases and J 2 bases; bases outside gene matches: 8. CDR3 length: 15 residues. Germline V gives CDR1 LNHDA, CDR2 SQIVND (reference sequence). Here the CDR3 DNA reads TGTGCCAGTAGTTCTCGACAGGGGCCGACCTACGAGCAGTACTTC. It codes for CASSSRQGPTYEQYF.

The V and J genes are TRBV19 and TRBJ2-6; D gene unclear. The CDR3 loop spans 13 amino acids. Trimming stripped 9 bases from V and 3 bases from J, with 9 bases between. Germline V gene data show CDR1 as LNHDA and CDR2 as SQIVND (reference sequence). The CDR3 sequence: CASRLDGANVLTF. In nucleotides, the CDR3 is TGTGCCAGCCGGCTGGATGGGGCCAACGTCCTGACTTTC.

The V and J genes are TRBV11-3 and TRBJ2-3; TRBD2 agrees at 11 bases. V shed 5 bases and J 2 bases; nucleotides not matched to a gene: 6. Per the germline V gene, CDR1 is SGHNT and CDR2 is YENEEA. This CDR3 is 16 amino acids long. The CDR3: CASSPGTSGNTDTQYF. Here the CDR3 DNA reads TGTGCCAGCAGCCCGGGGACTAGCGGAAACACAGATACGCAGTATTTT.

The chain couples TRBV5-4 to TRBJ1-3, with 8 bases fitting TRBD1. Germline CDR1 and CDR2: SGHNT and YYREEE (reference sequence). CDR3 length equals 13 residues. The ends lost 0 bases at V and 7 bases at J; junction bases unmatched: 0. The CDR3 coding sequence is TGTGCCAGCAGCTTGGACAGGGGGAACACCATATATTTT. Its translation: CASSLDRGNTIYF.

This sequence joins TRBV29-1 and TRBJ2-7; no clear D. V lost 3 bases, J lost 4 bases, and 13 bases lay in between. The V gene's germline CDR1 is SQVTM and CDR2 ANQGSEA. CDR3 length: 13 residues. This chain's CDR3 is CSVESTAKYEQYF. The CDR3 nucleotides are TGCAGCGTTGAGTCCACAGCAAAGTACGAGCAGTACTTC.

The sample holds a few counts of this clone. The rearrangement joins TRBV5-4 to TRBJ2-7, with D perhaps given as TRBD1 or TRBD2 (6 bases each). Germline assignment: CDR1 SGHNT and CDR2 YYREEE (reference sequence). The CDR3 has 14 residues. V was shortened by 3 bases and J by 2 bases, with 12 bases between the two germline ends. The CDR3 DNA reads TGTGCCAGCAGCTCGGCGGGACAAACCTACGAGCAGTACTTC. Protein: CASSSAGQTYEQYF.

This sequence joins TRBV4-1 and TRBJ1-4, with TRBD1 as a possible D gene (5 bases). Trimming pared 0 bases from V and 2 bases from J, leaving 13 bases between. CDR1 MGHRA and CDR2 YSYEKL come from the germline V gene. The CDR3 extends over 17 amino acids. DNA for the CDR3: TGCGCCAGCAGCCAAGATCAAGCGGGGGGGACTAATGAAAAACTGTTTTTT. Translated, it gives CASSQDQAGGTNEKLFF.

This chain joins TRBV2 and TRBJ2-7; D unclear. This CDR3 contains 16 residues. V was trimmed by 1 base and J by 2 bases, leaving 15 bases between them. The germline V gene has CDR1 SNHLY and CDR2 FYNNEI. Here the CDR3 DNA reads TGTGCCAGCAGTGAAGGGTCGGCGGCGCTAGCCTACGAGCAGTACTTC. Its translation is CASSEGSAALAYEQYF.

The V call is TRBV6-5, the J call TRBJ1-1; a possible D gene is TRBD1 (5 bases). V was clipped by 2 bases and J by 1 base, with 5 bases between them. CDR1 is MNHEY and CDR2 is SVGAGI in the germline V gene. This CDR3 region has 13 residues. The CDR3 bases are TGTGCCAGCAGTTACACAGGGAACACTGAAGCTTTCTTT. Translation: CASSYTGNTEAFF.

The chain is built from TRBV9 and TRBJ2-5, with 7 bases matching TRBD1. Germline CDR1 SGDLS, CDR2 YYNGEE. Trimming cost V 2 bases and J 1 base; bases outside gene matches: 8. The CDR3 runs 16 residues. The CDR3 region is CASSVRQGALQETQYF. DNA for the CDR3: TGTGCCAGCAGCGTGAGACAGGGAGCCCTCCAAGAGACCCAGTACTTC.

The chain links TRBV9 to TRBJ2-3; the match to TRBD1 covers 9 bases. CDR3 length: 17 residues. From germline, CDR1 is SGDLS and CDR2 YYNGEE. Trimming took 0 bases from V and 2 from J; bases not matched to a gene: 7. In nucleotides, the CDR3 is TGTGCCAGCAGCGTAGAGCCGGGACAGGGTCTCACAGATACGCAGTATTTT. Amino acids: CASSVEPGQGLTDTQYF.

V and J are TRBV6-5 and TRBJ2-1, with a possible D match to TRBD2 (6 bases). The V gene's germline CDR1 is MNHEY and CDR2 SVGAGI. The length of the CDR3 is 15 residues. The V end lost 6 bases, the J end lost 0 bases, and 12 bases lay between the germline ends. The CDR3 nucleotides read TGTGCCAGCAGAAAGACTAGGAGCTCCTACAATGAGCAGTTCTTC. This gives the protein CASRKTRSSYNEQFF.

The rearrangement joins TRBV29-1 to TRBJ1-2; D uncertain. CDR3 length equals 12 residues. V lost 8 bases, J lost 6 bases, and 16 bases lay in between. The germline V gene has CDR1 SQVTM and CDR2 ANQGSEA. The chain's CDR3 is CSSGPMIDGYTF. The CDR3 DNA reads TGCAGCTCCGGTCCGATGATTGATGGCTACACCTTC.

The chain recombines TRBV4-1 with TRBJ2-4; TRBD1 matches 10 bases. This CDR3 comprises 15 residues. Germline CDR1 MGHRA, CDR2 YSYEKL. Trimming cost V 2 bases and J 6 bases; bases outside gene matches: 4. CDR3 nucleotides: TGCGCCAGCAGCCAACCAGGACAGGGGGTAAACATTCAGTACTTC. Amino acid sequence: CASSQPGQGVNIQYF.

This clone was counted a few times. The chain joins TRBV7-2 to TRBJ1-4; D is unresolved. Trimming shortened V by 1 base and J by 0 bases, and 6 bases separated the two germline ends. Germline-derived CDR1 and CDR2 are SGHTA and FQGNSA. The CDR3 sequence is 15 residues long. The DNA of the CDR3 is TGTGCCAGCAGCTTAGGTCCATCAACTAATGAAAAACTGTTTTTT. As protein: CASSLGPSTNEKLFF.

This clone appeared a single time. The chain has TRBV7-2 and TRBJ2-5; 10 bases fit TRBD1. Looked up from germline, CDR1 is SGHTA and CDR2 is FQGNSA. V shed 2 bases and J 2 bases; nucleotides not matched to a gene: 5. The CDR3 is made up of 16 amino acids. CDR3 residues: CASSLKGQGFQETQYF. In DNA, the CDR3 is TGTGCCAGCAGCTTAAAGGGACAGGGGTTTCAAGAGACCCAGTACTTC.

This chain uses TRBV7-2 with TRBJ2-3; D unresolved. Germline-derived CDR1 and CDR2 are SGHTA and FQGNSA. V lost 3 bases to trimming and J lost 5 bases, with 9 bases between them. This CDR3 has 13 residues. CDR3 sequence reads: CASSFRRLDTQYF. In DNA, the CDR3 is TGTGCCAGCAGCTTCAGACGATTAGATACGCAGTATTTT.

V gene TRBV5-1 combines with J gene TRBJ2-5; 8 nucleotides line up with TRBD1. Germline V lookup: CDR1 SGHRS, CDR2 YFSETQ. The CDR3 extends over 14 amino acids. V lost 1 base, J lost 5 bases, and 4 bases stayed unmatched. CDR3 coding DNA: TGCGCCAGCAGCTTGCAGGGGGCGACGGAGACCCAGTACTTC. Its protein product is CASSLQGATETQYF.

In this sample, this clone turned up a few times. The chain uses TRBV9 and TRBJ1-5; 7 bases are shared with TRBD1. The CDR3 sequence is 18 residues long. CDR1 and CDR2 from the germline V gene are SGDLS and YYNGEE. Unmatched junction bases numbered 16, after V lost 6 bases and J lost 1 base. CDR3 in amino acids: CASNSGQEGIGSNQPQHF. Here the CDR3 DNA reads TGTGCCAGCAATTCCGGACAGGAGGGCATTGGCAGCAATCAGCCCCAGCATTTT. The full variable domain, in which reference TRBV9 and TRBJ1-5 provide the parts outside the CDR3, is DSGVTQTPKHLITATGQRVTLRCSPRSGDLSVYWYQQSLDQGLQFLIQYYNGEERAKGNILERFSAQQFPDLHSELNLSSLELGDSALYFCASNSGQEGIGSNQPQHFGDGTRLSIL.

This sequence joins TRBV18 and TRBJ2-7; D gene unclear. V was pared by 3 bases and J by 4 bases, with 16 bases between. CDR1 and CDR2 (germline): KGHSH, LQKENI. This CDR3 spans 15 amino acids. The CDR3: CASSPLMQPEYEQYF. CDR3 coding DNA: TGTGCCAGCTCACCTTTAATGCAGCCGGAGTACGAGCAGTACTTC.

The gene calls are TRBV13 and TRBJ1-2; 11 nucleotides agree with TRBD1. Germline lookup yields CDR1 PRHDT and CDR2 FYEKMQ (reference sequence). V was clipped by 4 bases and J by 0 bases; unmatched bases: 4. This CDR3 is built from 16 residues. CDR3 region: CASSSGTGGPNYGYTF. The CDR3 DNA reads TGTGCCAGCAGCTCCGGGACAGGGGGGCCTAACTATGGCTACACCTTC.